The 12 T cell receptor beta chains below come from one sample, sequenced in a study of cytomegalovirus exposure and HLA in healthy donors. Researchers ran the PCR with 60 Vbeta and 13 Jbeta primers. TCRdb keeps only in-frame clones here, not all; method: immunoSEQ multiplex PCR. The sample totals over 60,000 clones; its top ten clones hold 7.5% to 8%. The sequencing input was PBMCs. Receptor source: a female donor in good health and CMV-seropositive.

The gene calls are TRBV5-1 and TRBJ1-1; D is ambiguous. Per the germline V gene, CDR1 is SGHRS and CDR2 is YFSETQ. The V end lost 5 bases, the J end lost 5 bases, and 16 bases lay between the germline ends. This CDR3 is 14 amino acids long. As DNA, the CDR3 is TGCGCCAGCAGGTTTGTGGCAGCGGGGACTGAAGCTTTCTTT. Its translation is CASRFVAAGTEAFF.

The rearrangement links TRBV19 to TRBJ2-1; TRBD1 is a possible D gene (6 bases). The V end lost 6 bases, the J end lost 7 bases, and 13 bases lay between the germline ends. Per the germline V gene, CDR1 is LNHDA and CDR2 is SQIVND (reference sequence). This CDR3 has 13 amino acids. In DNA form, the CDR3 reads TGTGCCAGTAGGCACAGGGCCAGGAATGAGCAGTTCTTC. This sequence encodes CASRHRARNEQFF.

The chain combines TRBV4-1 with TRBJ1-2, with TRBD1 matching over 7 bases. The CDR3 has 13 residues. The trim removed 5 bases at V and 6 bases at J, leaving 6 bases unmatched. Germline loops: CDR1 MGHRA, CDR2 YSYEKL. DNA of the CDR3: TGCGCCAGCAGCTCGGGAGGGGGCAATGGCTACACCTTC. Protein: CASSSGGGNGYTF.

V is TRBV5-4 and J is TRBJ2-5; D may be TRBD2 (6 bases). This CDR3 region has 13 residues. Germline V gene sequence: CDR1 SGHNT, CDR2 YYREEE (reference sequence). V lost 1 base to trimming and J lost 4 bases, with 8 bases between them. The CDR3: CASSLPAGETQYF. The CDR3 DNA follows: TGTGCCAGCAGCTTGCCAGCGGGAGAGACCCAGTACTTC.

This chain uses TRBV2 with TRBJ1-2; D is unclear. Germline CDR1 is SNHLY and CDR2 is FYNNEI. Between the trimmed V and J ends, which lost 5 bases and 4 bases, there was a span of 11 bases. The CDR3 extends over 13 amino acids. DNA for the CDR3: TGTGCCAGCAGTTCGGTTGTCGGCTATGGCTACACCTTC. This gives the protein CASSSVVGYGYTF.

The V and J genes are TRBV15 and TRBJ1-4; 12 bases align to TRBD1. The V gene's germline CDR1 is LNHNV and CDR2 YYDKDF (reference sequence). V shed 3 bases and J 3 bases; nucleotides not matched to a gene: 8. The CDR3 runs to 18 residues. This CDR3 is CATSSPGTGGASNEKLFF. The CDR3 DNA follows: TGTGCCACCAGCAGTCCCGGGACAGGGGGCGCGTCTAATGAAAAACTGTTTTTT.

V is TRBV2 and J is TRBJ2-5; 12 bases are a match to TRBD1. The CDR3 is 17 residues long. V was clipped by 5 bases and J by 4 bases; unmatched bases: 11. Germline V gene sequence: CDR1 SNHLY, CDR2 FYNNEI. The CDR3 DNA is TGTGCCAGCAGTAGGTACCGGGACAGGGGGCGTTCAGAGACCCAGTACTTC. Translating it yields CASSRYRDRGRSETQYF.

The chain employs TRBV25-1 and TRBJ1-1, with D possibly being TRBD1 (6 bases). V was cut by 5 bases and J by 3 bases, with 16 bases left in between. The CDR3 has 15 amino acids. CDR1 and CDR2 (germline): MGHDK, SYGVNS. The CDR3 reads CASSSKGRGYTEAFF. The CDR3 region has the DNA TGTGCCAGCAGTTCCAAGGGCAGGGGTTACACTGAAGCTTTCTTT.

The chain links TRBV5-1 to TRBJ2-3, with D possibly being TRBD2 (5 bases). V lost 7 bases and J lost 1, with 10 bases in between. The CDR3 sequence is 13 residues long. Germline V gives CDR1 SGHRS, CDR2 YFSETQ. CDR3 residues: CASFGRGTDTQYF. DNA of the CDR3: TGCGCCAGCTTCGGGCGGGGCACAGATACGCAGTATTTT.

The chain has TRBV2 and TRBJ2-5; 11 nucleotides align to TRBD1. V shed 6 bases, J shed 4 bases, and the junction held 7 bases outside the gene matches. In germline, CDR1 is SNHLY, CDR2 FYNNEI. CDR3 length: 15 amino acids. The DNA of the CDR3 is TGTGCCAGCAGAGGACAGGGGGCGGTGGGAGAGACCCAGTACTTC. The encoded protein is CASRGQGAVGETQYF.

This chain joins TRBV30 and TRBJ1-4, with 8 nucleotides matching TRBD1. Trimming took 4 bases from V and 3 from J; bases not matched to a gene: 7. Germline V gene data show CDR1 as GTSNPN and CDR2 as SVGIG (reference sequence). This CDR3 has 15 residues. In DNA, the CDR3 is TGTGCCTGGACCAAGGACAGGGTTGCTAATGAAAAACTGTTTTTT. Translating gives CAWTKDRVANEKLFF.

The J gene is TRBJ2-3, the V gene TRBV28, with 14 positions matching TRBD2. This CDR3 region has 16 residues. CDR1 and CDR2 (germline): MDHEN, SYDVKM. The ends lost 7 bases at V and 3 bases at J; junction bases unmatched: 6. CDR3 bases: TGTGCCAGCACCGTACGGACTAGCGGGAGGACAGATACGCAGTATTTT. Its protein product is CASTVRTSGRTDTQYF.